This T cell receptor beta chain was identified in a study of cytomegalovirus exposure and HLA in healthy donors. At the level of the study: Of the donors genotyped, several hundred in all, 75% to 85% fell in the Caucasian-associated ancestry cluster. The study, taken as a whole, reports: The majority of CMV-associated TCR beta chains were reported as apparently HLA-restricted in a later analysis. Later findings reportedly placed an Asian-associated ancestry cluster below the roughly 730-donor mean for N-insertions. For most TCR beta V segments, an earlier analysis put the productive rate at about 87% or about 30% of the time.

Remarks on this clone: Its matching antigen is unknown.

Primers: 60 Vbeta forward and 13 Jbeta reverse. The table came from immunoSEQ multiplex PCR; TCRdb's copy has only in-frame clones and leaves some out. The top ten clones hold less than 3% of a sample with roughly 180,000 clones, roughly 80% of them seen once. This CDR3 region has 16 residues. CDR1 and CDR2 (germline): LNHNV, YYDKDF (reference sequence). V lost 0 bases and J lost 0; bases outside the gene matches: 4. The V and J genes are TRBV15 and TRBJ1-1; 7 positions match TRBD1. Material: PBMCs. The receptor was isolated from a male donor in good health and CMV-seronegative. CDR3 coding DNA: TGTGCCACCAGCAGAGAGAGGACAGGCTTGAACACTGAAGCTTTCTTT. Amino acid sequence: CATSRERTGLNTEAFF.